The 20 T cell receptor beta chains presented below share a single source sample, sequenced in a study of T cells in Graves' hyperthyroidism and ophthalmopathy. RNA transcripts gave rise to amplified TCR beta CDR3 regions. First-round RT-PCR of the TCR CDR3 relied on the HTBI primer set. One entry per CDR3 protein, called by TCRdb with MiXCR from the multiplex PCR reads. The sample comprises about 290,000 distinct CDR3 sequences, over 15% of which are singletons, and 55% to 60% rests with the top ten. The sequencing sample was made of blood. The receptors derive from a woman in her fifties or sixties with Graves' ophthalmopathy.

This clonotype was picked up many times. The J gene is TRBJ2-7, the V gene TRBV5-1; 10 positions match TRBD2. V was clipped by 1 base and J by 5 bases; unmatched bases: 9. The CDR3 loop spans 16 amino acids. CDR1 is SGHRS, CDR2 YFSETQ, per germline. For the CDR3, the DNA is TGCGCCAGCAGCTTGACAGCGGGAGGGCCCTACCACGAGCAGTACTTC. Amino acid sequence: CASSLTAGGPYHEQYF.

This clonotype was seen at least ten times. The V and J genes are TRBV20-1 and TRBJ1-6, with 11 bases matching TRBD1. Looked up from germline, CDR1 is DFQATT and CDR2 is SNEGSKA (reference sequence). The length of the CDR3 is 13 residues. V shed 3 bases and J 13 bases; nucleotides not matched to a gene: 5. The CDR3 DNA is TGCAGTGCTAGGGACAGGGGGCTTCTTCCCCTCCACTTT. Its protein product is CSARDRGLLPLHF.

The rearrangement uses TRBV20-1 and TRBJ1-6, with D perhaps TRBD1 (5 bases). This CDR3 has 14 amino acids. The germline gives CDR1 DFQATT, CDR2 SNEGSKA (reference sequence). With 0 bases removed from V and 7 bases from J, the gap between germline ends came to 10 bases. This chain's CDR3 is CSAREGRVNSPLHF. In nucleotides, the CDR3 is TGCAGTGCTAGAGAAGGCAGGGTAAATTCACCCCTCCACTTT.

This clonotype was recorded many times. The V call is TRBV7-2, the J call TRBJ2-5, with TRBD1 matching over 7 bases. This CDR3 spans 14 amino acids. Germline assignment: CDR1 SGHTA and CDR2 FQGNSA. With V trimmed by 7 bases and J by 5 bases, 10 bases remained unmatched. The CDR3 DNA reads as TGTGCCAGCACCAAGGGGGCAGGGTATGAGACCCAGTACTTC. Translated: CASTKGAGYETQYF.

Only a few counts were recorded for this clonotype. The rearrangement uses TRBV12-3 or TRBV12-4 and TRBJ2-5; 11 bases fit TRBD1. The V gene end was trimmed by 3 bases and the J gene end by 5 bases; junction bases not matched to a gene: 5. This CDR3 contains 15 residues. The CDR3 loop reads CASSFLRDRGETQYF. Written as DNA, the CDR3 is TGTGCCAGCAGTTTTCTTAGGGACAGGGGGGAGACCCAGTACTTC.

This clonotype was observed many times. The J gene is TRBJ2-7, the V gene TRBV6-2 or TRBV6-3; maybe TRBD2 (5 bases). The CDR3 spans 14 residues. V gave up 2 bases and J gave up 0 bases, with 8 bases separating them. In germline, CDR1 is MNHEY, CDR2 SVGEGT. CDR3 loop: CASSYPGSSYEQYF. The CDR3 region has the DNA TGTGCCAGCAGTTACCCTGGGAGCTCCTACGAGCAGTACTTC.

This clonotype was found many times. The rearrangement uses TRBV6-1 and TRBJ1-2; 9 bases agree with TRBD1. Germline V lookup: CDR1 MNHNS, CDR2 SASEGT. Trimming cost V 5 bases and J 7 bases; bases outside gene matches: 11. The CDR3 sequence is 15 residues long. The DNA of the CDR3 is TGTGCCAGCAGTCGGGGACAGGGTGAGCGACGTGGCTACACCTTC. As protein: CASSRGQGERRGYTF.

This clonotype was observed at least ten times. The chain couples TRBV6-1 to TRBJ1-5; 12 positions match TRBD1. The V gene's germline CDR1 is MNHNS and CDR2 SASEGT. With V trimmed by 5 bases and J by 5 bases, 7 bases remained unmatched. CDR3 length: 16 residues. CDR3 nucleotides: TGTGCCAGCAGTCCCGGGACAGGGGGCTGGGATCAGCCCCAGCATTTT. This gives the protein CASSPGTGGWDQPQHF.

This clonotype was observed at least ten times. V gene TRBV7-2 combines with J gene TRBJ2-5; no reliable D call. The CDR3 runs to 11 residues. Looked up from germline, CDR1 is SGHTA and CDR2 is FQGNSA. The germline V and J ends were trimmed by 3 bases and 7 bases, with 6 bases remaining between them. The CDR3 spells CASSFHGTQYF. The CDR3 coding sequence is TGTGCCAGCAGCTTTCACGGGACCCAGTACTTC.

This clonotype was observed at least ten times. The V call is TRBV18, the J call TRBJ1-1; D not certain. Germline assignment: CDR1 KGHSH and CDR2 LQKENI. CDR3 length: 15 residues. Trimming removed 3 bases from V and 0 bases from J, with 11 bases in between. CDR3 protein: CASSPDPDMNTEAFF. DNA of the CDR3: TGTGCCAGCTCACCCGACCCCGACATGAACACTGAAGCTTTCTTT.

This clonotype was counted many times. J is TRBJ1-1 and V is TRBV5-6, with D tentatively TRBD1 (6 bases). Germline V gene sequence: CDR1 SGHDT, CDR2 YYEEEE. The CDR3 sequence is 15 residues long. Between the trimmed V and J ends, which lost 1 base and 0 bases, there was a span of 10 bases. The CDR3 nucleotides read TGTGCCAGCAGCTTGCGGTCAGGGGTGAACACTGAAGCTTTCTTT. It specifies CASSLRSGVNTEAFF.

In regard to this clonotype: The conserved phenylalanine or tryptophan is not found at the CDR3 terminus, so this likely reflects a read error. The chain has TRBV7-2 and TRBJ2-3; D not certain. V was cut by 4 bases and J by 1 base, with 6 bases left in between. Germline V gene sequence: CDR1 SGHTA, CDR2 FQGNSA. This CDR3 is built from 13 residues. In DNA, the CDR3 is TGTGCCAGCAGCTCCCCCGGCACAGATACGCAGTATCTT. Translating it yields CASSSPGTDTQYL.

This clonotype was counted ten times or more. This chain joins TRBV10-3 and TRBJ2-7, with TRBD2 matching 7 bases. The ends lost 3 bases at V and 0 bases at J; junction bases unmatched: 2. The CDR3 extends over 14 amino acids. CDR1 is ENHRY, CDR2 SYGVKD, per germline. CDR3 protein: CAISELASSYEQYF. CDR3 nucleotides: TGTGCCATCAGTGAACTAGCGAGCTCCTACGAGCAGTACTTC.

This clonotype was seen at least ten times. V and J are TRBV6-2 or TRBV6-3 and TRBJ2-7; weak D call: TRBD1 (5 bases). CDR1 is MNHEY, CDR2 SVGEGT, per germline. V dropped 7 bases and J dropped 7 bases, with 17 bases sitting between them. CDR3 length equals 13 residues. The CDR3 loop is CASNAGGAREQYF. The CDR3 bases are TGTGCCAGCAACGCCGGTGGGGCAAGGGAGCAGTACTTC.

Worth noting for this clonotype: The conserved phenylalanine or tryptophan normally closing the CDR3 is absent here, so this likely arose from a read error. The J gene is TRBJ2-2, the V gene TRBV19; D is possibly TRBD2 (5 bases). This CDR3 spans 13 amino acids. V was clipped by 3 bases and J by 7 bases, with 9 bases between them. CDR1 and CDR2 from the germline V gene are LNHDA and SQIVND (reference sequence). The CDR3 loop is CASSIRAGGELFL. The CDR3 nucleotides read TGTGCCAGTAGTATCCGGGCGGGCGGGGAGCTGTTTCTT.

Only a few counts were recorded for this clonotype. The J gene is TRBJ1-2, the V gene TRBV5-5; tentatively, D is TRBD1 (5 bases). The V end was cut by 0 bases, the J end by 7 bases, with 10 bases between. Germline CDR1 and CDR2: SGHKS and YYEKEE (reference sequence). The CDR3 spans 13 residues. The CDR3 reads CASSLARVSGYTF. Here the CDR3 DNA reads TGTGCCAGCAGCTTGGCCAGGGTGAGTGGCTACACCTTC.

At least ten counts were recorded for this clonotype. V and J are TRBV28 and TRBJ1-5; possibly TRBD1 for D (5 bases). The CDR3 totals 18 residues. Germline assignment: CDR1 MDHEN and CDR2 SYDVKM. With 1 base removed from V and 0 bases from J, the gap between germline ends came to 16 bases. CDR3 coding DNA: TGTGCCAGCAGTTTATCGGGTGAAGGGGAAATTAGCAATCAGCCCCAGCATTTT. It is translated as CASSLSGEGEISNQPQHF.

This clonotype came up a few times. This rearrangement joins TRBV5-5 to TRBJ2-7, with TRBD2 matching 11 bases. Germline-derived CDR1 and CDR2 are SGHKS and YYEKEE (reference sequence). With V trimmed by 1 base and J by 6 bases, 3 bases remained unmatched. The CDR3 extends over 14 amino acids. CDR3 DNA sequence: TGTGCCAGCAGCTTGAGTCTAGCGGGAGGCGAGCAGTACTTC. Protein: CASSLSLAGGEQYF. Combining the CDR3 with reference TRBV5-5 and TRBJ2-7 gives the whole variable domain DAGVTQSPTHLIKTRGQQVTLRCSPISGHKSVSWYQQVLGQGPQFIFQYYEKEERGRGNFPDRFSARQFPNYSSELNVNALLLGDSALYLCASSLSLAGGEQYFGPGTRLTVT.

The sample holds many counts of this clonotype. The chain employs TRBV28 and TRBJ1-2; 8 bases line up with TRBD1. V was clipped by 7 bases and J by 4 bases; unmatched bases: 14. This CDR3 comprises 16 residues. Germline V gene data show CDR1 as MDHEN and CDR2 as SYDVKM. The CDR3 nucleotides read TGTGCCAGCACAGGACAGGGTCCCGTCACAGGCTATGGCTACACCTTC. Translation gives CASTGQGPVTGYGYTF.

The table lists this clonotype with many counts. The chain employs TRBV14 and TRBJ2-5; D perhaps matches TRBD2 (5 bases). The CDR3 has 12 residues. Trimming pared 6 bases from V and 4 bases from J, leaving 9 bases between. Per the germline V gene, CDR1 is SGHDN and CDR2 is FVKESK. CDR3 residues: CASRHAGETQYF. The CDR3 region has the DNA TGTGCCAGCAGGCATGCGGGAGAGACCCAGTACTTC.